The clone carrying this T cell receptor beta chain was seen a few times. The antigen is not known. Given the absence of the conserved phenylalanine or tryptophan at the CDR3 end, a read error is likely. Because the CDR3's place on the DNA is in doubt, the DNA is left out and the CDR3 is given as listed by TCRdb. It was 5'RACE with constant-segment primers that produced the TCR alpha and TCR beta cDNA libraries, which carried sample barcodes and UMIs. TCRdb analysed the 5' RACE reads with MiXCR anew, one entry per CDR3 protein. Of hundreds of thousands of distinct CDR3 sequences in the sample, roughly 17% were seen once. Germline CDR1 is ENHRY and CDR2 is SYGVKD. The CDR3 adds up to 14 amino acids, both ends counted. This sample was taken from a study of T-cell memory formation after mild COVID-19. Overall study: TCR clusters mostly belonged to single donors. Study observations and caveats: CD4/CD8 balance characterized clones contracting day 15 to 85, and CD4+ skew characterized later expanders. Pre-infection memory showed some responding clones, and this suggested that cross-reactive memory joined.

This receptor was identified in an adult woman who had mild COVID-19 (a few samples of this study predate the infection). Cell type and time point are not known. V usage is TRBV10-3 and J usage is TRBJ1-2; the table's D call, TRBD1, was not checked against the DNA. The sample comprised PBMCs or a T cell subset sorted from them (not recorded which). The CDR3 spells CAISESFVSGTAFC.